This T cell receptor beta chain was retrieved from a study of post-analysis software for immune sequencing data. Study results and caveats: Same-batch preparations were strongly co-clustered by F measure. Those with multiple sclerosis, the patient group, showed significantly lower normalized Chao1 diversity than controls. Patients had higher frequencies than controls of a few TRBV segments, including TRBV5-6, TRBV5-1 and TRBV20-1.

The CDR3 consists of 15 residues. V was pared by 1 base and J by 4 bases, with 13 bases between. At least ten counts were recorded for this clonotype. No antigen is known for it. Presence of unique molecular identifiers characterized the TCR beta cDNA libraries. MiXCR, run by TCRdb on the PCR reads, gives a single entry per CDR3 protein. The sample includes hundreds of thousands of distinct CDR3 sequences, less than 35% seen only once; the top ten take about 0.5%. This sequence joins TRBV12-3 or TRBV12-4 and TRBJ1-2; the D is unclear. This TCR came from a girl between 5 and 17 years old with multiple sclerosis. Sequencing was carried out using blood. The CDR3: CASSLDQASLYGYTF. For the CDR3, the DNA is TGTGCCAGCAGTTTAGACCAAGCAAGCCTCTATGGCTACACCTTC.